The 23 T cell receptor beta chains listed next were all sequenced from one sample in a study of T-cell memory formation after mild COVID-19. TCRdb passed the 5' RACE reads through MiXCR, listing each CDR3 protein once. The repertoire holds 550,000 to 600,000 distinct CDR3 sequences, with roughly a sixth as singletons. What was sequenced was PBMCs or a T cell subset sorted from them (not recorded which). The origin of the receptors is an adult woman who had mild COVID-19 (a few samples of this study predate the infection). Cell type and time point are not known.

This clonotype has more than one count but fewer than ten. This chain uses TRBV7-9 with TRBJ2-7, with D perhaps TRBD2 (5 bases). The V gene lost 3 bases and the J gene lost 2 bases, with 11 bases spanning the gap. CDR1 is SEHNR and CDR2 is FQNEAQ in the germline V gene (reference sequence). The CDR3 loop spans 14 amino acids. The CDR3 spells CASSFGWGAYEQYF. The CDR3 coding sequence is TGTGCCAGCAGCTTCGGGTGGGGAGCCTACGAGCAGTACTTC.

The genes are TRBV6-6 and TRBJ2-3; 9 bases are shared with TRBD2. Per the germline V gene, CDR1 is MNHNY and CDR2 is SVGAGI (reference sequence). The CDR3 contains 16 residues. Germline trimming cut 6 bases from V and 1 base from J; bases unmatched to any gene: 8. CDR3 protein: CASRSGLAGRTDTQYF. DNA for the CDR3: TGTGCCAGCAGATCCGGTCTAGCGGGGCGCACAGATACGCAGTATTTT.

The genes are TRBV6-1 and TRBJ1-1; weak D call: TRBD1 (6 bases). The CDR3 has 14 residues. The germline V gene has CDR1 MNHNS and CDR2 SASEGT. V was pared by 2 bases and J by 10 bases, with 17 bases between. The CDR3 region is CASSEYLQGGRAFF. As DNA, the CDR3 is TGTGCCAGCAGTGAATACTTACAGGGCGGGCGAGCTTTCTTT.

This clonotype came up a few times. The chain carries TRBV29-1 and TRBJ2-1, with 7 bases fitting TRBD1. Germline loops: CDR1 SQVTM, CDR2 ANQGSEA. The CDR3 length is 13 residues. Losses at the gene ends were 3 bases for V and 7 bases for J; bases not matched to a gene: 6. The CDR3 sequence is CSVDPQQGNEQFF. CDR3 sequence (DNA): TGCAGCGTTGATCCCCAACAGGGGAATGAGCAGTTCTTC.

This clonotype was counted ten times or more. The chain's CDR3 is CASSPRPPGGGNEQFF. CDR3 nucleotides: TGTGCCAGCAGCCCAAGACCTCCGGGAGGGGGCAATGAGCAGTTCTTC. The V gene is TRBV7-8, the J gene TRBJ2-1; 8 bases are shared with TRBD2. Germline CDR1 is SGHVS and CDR2 is FQNEAQ. After removal of 5 bases from V and 6 bases from J, the junction contained 12 bases not matched to a gene. The CDR3 consists of 16 residues. Complete variable domain (other parts from reference TRBV7-8 and TRBJ2-1): GAGVSQSPRYKVAKRGQDVALRCDPISGHVSLFWYQQALGQGPEFLTYFQNEAQLDKSGLPSDRFFAERPEGSVSTLKIQRTQQEDSAVYLCASSPRPPGGGNEQFFGPGTRLTVL.

This clonotype was seen more than once but under ten times. This chain joins TRBV29-1 and TRBJ2-2; possible D gene TRBD1, 5 bases. CDR3 length: 13 amino acids. V lost 5 bases and J 4 bases, leaving 11 bases between the germline ends. Germline assignment: CDR1 SQVTM and CDR2 ANQGSEA. CDR3 sequence: CSVHQGSTGELFF. CDR3 sequence (DNA): TGCAGCGTTCACCAGGGTTCCACCGGGGAGCTGTTTTTT.

This clonotype was detected only a few times. The CDR3 sequence: CASSLARFCCSEAFF. The CDR3 nucleotides read TGCGCCAGCAGCTTGGCTCGGTTTTGCTGTTCTGAAGCTTTCTTT. V is TRBV5-1 and J is TRBJ1-1; no clear D gene. This CDR3 contains 15 residues. Germline assignment: CDR1 SGHRS and CDR2 YFSETQ. The V end was cut by 0 bases, the J end by 6 bases, with 15 bases between.

The rearrangement links TRBV7-2 to TRBJ1-1, with TRBD1 as a possible D gene (5 bases). Germline CDR1 reads SGHTA; CDR2 reads FQGNSA. The CDR3 spans 15 residues. V gave up 5 bases and J gave up 1 base, with 14 bases separating them. CDR3 region: CASSTRGGSNTEAFF. CDR3 coding DNA: TGTGCCAGCAGCACGCGGGGGGGTTCGAACACTGAAGCTTTCTTT.

About this clonotype itself: It may be a read error: a sequence one base away is much more abundant. The chain recombines TRBV24-1 with TRBJ1-2; the D is unclear. Germline V gene data show CDR1 as KGHDR and CDR2 as SFDVKD. The CDR3 extends over 12 amino acids. CDR3 sequence: CATSGQNYVYTF. The CDR3 coding sequence is TGTGCCACCAGTGGCCAGAACTATGTCTACACCTTC.

The sample holds a few counts of this clonotype. The chain recombines TRBV3-1 with TRBJ2-2, with 7 bases that match TRBD1. From germline, CDR1 is LGHDT and CDR2 YNNKEL (reference sequence). V lost 0 bases to trimming and J lost 7 bases; unmatched junction nucleotides: 5. This CDR3 comprises 15 residues. The CDR3 sequence: CASSQDPTGVGELFF. For the CDR3, the DNA is TGTGCCAGCAGCCAAGATCCCACAGGGGTCGGGGAGCTGTTTTTT.

This clonotype was picked up a small number of times. The V call is TRBV3-1, the J call TRBJ1-1; D perhaps matches TRBD1 (5 bases). Looked up from germline, CDR1 is LGHDT and CDR2 is YNNKEL (reference sequence). With 10 bases removed from V and 6 bases from J, the gap between germline ends came to 18 bases. The CDR3 length is 13 residues. The CDR3 DNA is TGTGCCACCTCCCGGGACGCGCGGGCTGAAGCTTTCTTT. Translated: CATSRDARAEAFF.

This clonotype was counted only a few times. The chain uses TRBV20-1 and TRBJ2-1; D is undetermined. Germline V gene sequence: CDR1 DFQATT, CDR2 SNEGSKA (reference sequence). This CDR3 spans 11 amino acids. Trimming shortened V by 1 base and J by 6 bases, and 4 bases separated the two germline ends. CDR3 sequence reads: CSARALNEQFF. The CDR3, as DNA: TGCAGTGCTAGAGCTCTCAATGAGCAGTTCTTC.

In its sample, this clonotype was seen a few times. The chain uses TRBV18 and TRBJ2-1; a possible D gene is TRBD2 (5 bases). This CDR3 is 15 amino acids long. The germline V gene encodes CDR1 KGHSH and CDR2 LQKENI. Trimming cost V 3 bases and J 2 bases, with 11 bases left between them. The CDR3 coding sequence is TGTGCCAGCTCACCCGAGAGCGGTCCCTACAATGAGCAGTTCTTC. Translation: CASSPESGPYNEQFF.

This clonotype occurred a few times. The chain recombines TRBV7-2 with TRBJ1-1, with D hard to call. Trimming removed 4 bases from V and 10 bases from J, with 16 bases in between. The CDR3 contains 13 residues. CDR1 and CDR2 from the germline V gene are SGHTA and FQGNSA. CDR3 coding DNA: TGTGCCAGCAGCTCCCAAGTCGGCCGCGGAGCTTTCTTT. Its protein product is CASSSQVGRGAFF.

V is TRBV20-1 and J is TRBJ2-5; TRBD1 aligns across 9 bases. V trimming: 0 bases; J trimming: 5 bases; junction bases outside the gene matches: 7. From germline, CDR1 is DFQATT and CDR2 SNEGSKA (reference sequence). The CDR3 covers 15 residues. The CDR3 DNA sequence: TGCAGTGCTAGAGACGCGGGACAGGGCAGGGAGACCCAGTACTTC. Translation: CSARDAGQGRETQYF.

The chain couples TRBV4-1 to TRBJ2-3, with D possibly TRBD1 on 6 matching bases. Between the trimmed V and J ends, which lost 0 bases and 2 bases, there was a span of 21 bases. There are 19 residues in the CDR3. Germline loops: CDR1 MGHRA, CDR2 YSYEKL. CDR3 in amino acids: CASSQEDPRHGGHTDTQYF. CDR3 sequence (DNA): TGCGCCAGCAGCCAAGAGGATCCGAGACATGGGGGACACACAGATACGCAGTATTTT.

This clonotype has a handful of counts. The chain combines TRBV12-3 or TRBV12-4 with TRBJ1-2; TRBD1 is a possible D gene (5 bases). Trimming cost V 2 bases and J 1 base, with 14 bases left between them. There are 16 residues in the CDR3. CDR3 in amino acids: CASSLTGGSFNYGYTF. For the CDR3, the DNA is TGTGCCAGCAGTTTAACAGGCGGGTCGTTTAACTATGGCTACACCTTC.

There are a few counts of this clonotype. The rearrangement joins TRBV5-6 to TRBJ2-2; 7 bases align to TRBD1. The CDR3 loop spans 16 amino acids. The junction had 3 bases not matched to a gene; V was cut back by 1 base and J by 0 bases. In germline, CDR1 is SGHDT, CDR2 YYEEEE. The CDR3 DNA reads TGTGCCAGCAGCTTGCGGGGACAGACGAACACCGGGGAGCTGTTTTTT. Encoded protein: CASSLRGQTNTGELFF.

In its sample, this clonotype was seen many times. This rearrangement joins TRBV11-2 to TRBJ2-7; D unresolved. This CDR3 spans 11 amino acids. Germline V CDR1 and CDR2: SGHAT, FQNNGV. Trimming removed 2 bases at V and 5 bases at J, with 4 bases between. The CDR3, as DNA: TGTGCCAGCAGCTTAATCGACGAGCAGTACTTC. This gives the protein CASSLIDEQYF.

This clonotype has more than one count but fewer than ten. The gene calls are TRBV20-1 and TRBJ2-1, with 13 bases fitting TRBD2. The CDR3 consists of 14 residues. Germline V CDR1 and CDR2: DFQATT, SNEGSKA (reference sequence). Unmatched junction bases numbered 5, after V lost 6 bases and J lost 6 bases. The CDR3: CSANGLAGVNEQFF. DNA for the CDR3: TGCAGTGCAAACGGACTAGCGGGGGTCAATGAGCAGTTCTTC.

The chain carries TRBV21-1 and TRBJ2-1. TRBV21-1 is a documented pseudogene. This CDR3 comprises 14 residues. The CDR3 nucleotides read TGTGCCAGCAGCAAATTGGAAGGGATGCATGAGCAGTTCTTC. Protein: CASSKLEGMHEQFF.

This clonotype was counted a few times. The chain recombines TRBV12-3 or TRBV12-4 with TRBJ1-5; 8 bases map to TRBD1. The J segment lost 2 bases and the V segment lost 6 bases, leaving 6 bases of the junction unmatched. This CDR3 is built from 15 residues. CDR3 amino acids: CASSQDRVGNQPQHF. The CDR3 DNA reads TGTGCCAGCAGCCAGGACAGGGTTGGCAATCAGCCCCAGCATTTT.

The rearrangement links TRBV6-2 or TRBV6-3 to TRBJ2-5; the D is unclear. V was clipped by 5 bases and J by 10 bases, with 14 bases between them. The CDR3 contains 12 residues. Germline V lookup: CDR1 MNHEY, CDR2 SVGEGT. The CDR3 DNA reads TGTGCCAGCAGTCACCGGGCGAGTAGCCAGTACTTC. Its translation is CASSHRASSQYF.